This TCR beta chain was sequenced during a study of control samples from healthy donors and cancer patients (TCRdb year 2020). With regard to this clone: Its antigen specificity is not known. The record has no base qualities; no much larger clone is one base away.

Libraries were made using the immunoSEQ multiplex PCR assay. The table was pulled from immuneACCESS by TCRdb, which kept in-frame rearrangements only. Such tables lose some clones; where checked, under half of the loss comes from unresolved V genes, and the rest has no known cause. The sample records approximately 140,000 clones, under 90% of which are singletons. The ten largest clones represent 6% to 9.5% of the sample. The CDR3 covers 14 residues, taking in both the cysteine and the phenylalanine. The kept DNA is CDR3 alone, 42 bases in frame from the first base. Relative to germline, V is missing 0 bases and J is missing 4 bases, with 2 bases of the junction outside any gene match. The germline V gene (reference sequence) provides CDR1 LGHDT and CDR2 YNNKEL.

This clonotype originated in a man over 45 with head and neck cancer. The V and J genes are TRBV3-1 (or the pseudogene TRBV3-2) and TRBJ1-2; TRBD1 matches 7 bases in the middle. What was sequenced was PBMCs. The nucleotide sequence reads TGTGCCAGCAGCCAAGATAACAGGGGCTATGGCTACACCTTC. Its protein product is CASSQDNRGYGYTF.